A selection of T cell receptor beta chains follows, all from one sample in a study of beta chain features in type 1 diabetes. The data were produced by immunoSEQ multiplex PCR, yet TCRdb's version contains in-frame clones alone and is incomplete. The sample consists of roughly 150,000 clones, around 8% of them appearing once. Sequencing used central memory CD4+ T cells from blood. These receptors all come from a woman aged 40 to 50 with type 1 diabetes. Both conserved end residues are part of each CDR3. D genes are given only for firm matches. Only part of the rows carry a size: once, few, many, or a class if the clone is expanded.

CDR3 protein: CASSPQSMNTEAFF
CDR3 DNA: TGTGCCAGCTCACCACAGAGCATGAACACTGAAGCTTTCTTT
clone size: .
D gene: .
J gene: TRBJ1-1
V gene: TRBV18

CDR3 protein: CASSQGVRPEQYF
CDR3 DNA: TGTGCCAGCAGCCAAGGAGTCCGCCCCGAGCAGTACTTC
clone size: few
D gene: .
J gene: TRBJ2-7
V gene: TRBV4-2

CDR3 protein: CAISESGGMYGQPQHF
CDR3 DNA: TGTGCCATCAGTGAGTCCGGAGGGATGTATGGTCAGCCCCAGCATTTT
clone size: .
D gene: .
J gene: TRBJ1-5
V gene: TRBV10-3

CDR3 protein: CASSLTGAQRAGELFF
CDR3 DNA: TGTGCCAGCAGCTTAACCGGGGCCCAGCGGGCCGGGGAGCTGTTTTTT
clone size: .
D gene: .
J gene: TRBJ2-2
V gene: TRBV5-4

CDR3 protein: CATSRAQGRYEQYF
CDR3 DNA: TGTGCCACCAGCAGAGCACAGGGGAGGTACGAGCAGTACTTC
clone size: few
D gene: .
J gene: TRBJ2-7
V gene: TRBV15

CDR3 protein: CASSPEGTVGAGELFF
CDR3 DNA: TGTGCCAGCAGCCCAGAGGGGACAGTAGGGGCCGGGGAGCTGTTTTTT
clone size: .
D gene: TRBD1
J gene: TRBJ2-2
V gene: TRBV5-6

CDR3 protein: CSVERKQGLNEKLFF
CDR3 DNA: TGCAGCGTTGAAAGGAAACAGGGGCTTAATGAAAAACTGTTTTTT
clone size: few
D gene: TRBD1
J gene: TRBJ1-4
V gene: TRBV29-1

CDR3 protein: CASSLYQGTGELFF
CDR3 DNA: TGTGCCAGCAGCTTGTATCAGGGCACCGGGGAGCTGTTTTTT
clone size: few
D gene: .
J gene: TRBJ2-2
V gene: TRBV5-6

CDR3 protein: CASSAGQGGRRTEAFF
CDR3 DNA: TGTGCCAGCAGTGCGGGACAGGGTGGCCGAAGGACTGAAGCTTTCTTT
clone size: .
D gene: TRBD1
J gene: TRBJ1-1
V gene: TRBV2

CDR3 protein: CASISGTSYNEQFF
CDR3 DNA: TGTGCCAGCATTAGCGGGACCTCCTACAATGAGCAGTTCTTC
clone size: .
D gene: TRBD2
J gene: TRBJ2-1
V gene: TRBV28

CDR3 protein: CASSHEATGQGGPYEQYF
CDR3 DNA: TGCGCCAGCAGCCACGAAGCCACCGGACAGGGCGGTCCCTACGAGCAGTACTTC
clone size: few
D gene: TRBD1
J gene: TRBJ2-7
V gene: TRBV4-3

CDR3 protein: CASSAGGGETYEQYF
CDR3 DNA: TGTGCCAGCAGCGCTGGCGGGGGGGAGACCTACGAGCAGTACTTC
clone size: few
D gene: TRBD2
J gene: TRBJ2-7
V gene: TRBV5-5

CDR3 protein: CASHEGGMNTGELFF
CDR3 DNA: TGTGCCTCCCACGAAGGGGGCATGAACACCGGGGAGCTGTTTTTT
clone size: .
D gene: TRBD1
J gene: TRBJ2-2
V gene: TRBV10-3

CDR3 protein: CASSSPSGGARDTQYF
CDR3 DNA: TGTGCCAGCAGCTCTCCTAGCGGGGGGGCCCGAGATACGCAGTATTTT
clone size: .
D gene: TRBD2
J gene: TRBJ2-3
V gene: TRBV7-3

CDR3 protein: CASSPGSEAFF
CDR3 DNA: TGTGCCAGCAGTCCAGGCTCTGAAGCTTTCTTT
clone size: .
D gene: .
J gene: TRBJ1-1
V gene: TRBV6-6

CDR3 protein: CASSLMTSGSNTDTQYF
CDR3 DNA: TGTGCCAGCTCACTGATGACTAGCGGATCGAACACAGATACGCAGTATTTT
clone size: few
D gene: TRBD2
J gene: TRBJ2-3
V gene: TRBV18

CDR3 protein: CASSQAPDRVSGNTIYF
CDR3 DNA: TGCGCCAGCAGCCAAGCCCCGGACAGAGTATCTGGAAACACCATATATTTT
clone size: .
D gene: .
J gene: TRBJ1-3
V gene: TRBV4-3

CDR3 protein: CASRDRGRGYTF
CDR3 DNA: TGTGCCAGCAGAGACAGGGGTAGGGGCTACACCTTC
clone size: .
D gene: TRBD1
J gene: TRBJ1-2
V gene: TRBV28

CDR3 protein: CASSTPGQGAHEQFF
CDR3 DNA: TGTGCCAGCAGTACACCGGGACAGGGGGCACATGAGCAGTTCTTC
clone size: few
D gene: TRBD1
J gene: TRBJ2-1
V gene: TRBV6-6

CDR3 protein: CASTRSTGVTGELFF
CDR3 DNA: TGTGCCAGCACCCGTTCGACAGGGGTCACCGGGGAGCTGTTTTTT
clone size: few
D gene: TRBD1
J gene: TRBJ2-2
V gene: TRBV6-6

CDR3 protein: CASSLQTGETQYF
CDR3 DNA: TGTGCCAGCAGCTTACAGACAGGGGAGACCCAGTACTTC
clone size: few
D gene: TRBD1
J gene: TRBJ2-5
V gene: TRBV7-2

CDR3 protein: CASAQESYEQYF
CDR3 DNA: TGTGCCAGCGCGCAGGAATCCTACGAGCAGTACTTC
clone size: .
D gene: .
J gene: TRBJ2-7
V gene: TRBV6-1

CDR3 protein: CASSQENRVTGELFF
CDR3 DNA: TGTGCCAGCAGCCAAGAGAACAGGGTCACCGGCGAGCTGTTTTTT
clone size: .
D gene: .
J gene: TRBJ2-2
V gene: TRBV14

CDR3 protein: CATYRPAFHEQYF
CDR3 DNA: TGTGCCACCTACAGGCCAGCATTTCACGAGCAGTACTTC
clone size: .
D gene: .
J gene: TRBJ2-7
V gene: TRBV28

CDR3 protein: CASSLEALDEQYF
CDR3 DNA: TGCGCCAGCAGCTTGGAAGCCCTGGACGAGCAGTACTTC
clone size: .
D gene: .
J gene: TRBJ2-7
V gene: TRBV5-1

CDR3 protein: CASSAPGQPPYEQYF
CDR3 DNA: TGTGCCAGCAGCGCACCGGGACAGCCTCCCTACGAGCAGTACTTC
clone size: .
D gene: TRBD1
J gene: TRBJ2-7
V gene: TRBV28

CDR3 protein: CASSERTRLDGEQFF
CDR3 DNA: TGTGCCAGCAGTGAACGGACTCGGTTGGATGGTGAGCAGTTCTTC
clone size: few
D gene: .
J gene: TRBJ2-1
V gene: TRBV25-1

CDR3 protein: CASSPGTGSYEQYF
CDR3 DNA: TGTGCCAGCTCACCAGGGACAGGGAGCTACGAGCAGTACTTC
clone size: .
D gene: TRBD1
J gene: TRBJ2-7
V gene: TRBV18

CDR3 protein: CASSLAPGSYNEQFF
CDR3 DNA: TGTGCCAGCAGCTTAGCTCCGGGGTCCTACAATGAGCAGTTCTTC
clone size: .
D gene: .
J gene: TRBJ2-1
V gene: TRBV7-2

CDR3 protein: CASSLTSVGTYF
CDR3 DNA: TGTGCCAGCAGCTTGACTAGCGTGGGTACCTACTTC
clone size: .
D gene: TRBD2
J gene: TRBJ2-7
V gene: TRBV5-6

CDR3 protein: CASSLIGGADTQYF
CDR3 DNA: TGTGCCAGCAGCTTAATCGGGGGAGCCGATACGCAGTATTTT
clone size: few
D gene: .
J gene: TRBJ2-3
V gene: TRBV11-2

CDR3 protein: CASSQEGYGLAGDSGELFF
CDR3 DNA: TGTGCCAGCAGCCAAGAAGGTTATGGACTAGCGGGAGACAGCGGGGAGCTGTTTTTT
clone size: few
D gene: TRBD2
J gene: TRBJ2-2
V gene: TRBV4-2

CDR3 protein: CASSLAFGVTYEQYF
CDR3 DNA: TGTGCCAGCAGCTTAGCGTTCGGGGTCACCTACGAGCAGTACTTC
clone size: many
D gene: .
J gene: TRBJ2-7
V gene: TRBV7-8

CDR3 protein: CASSFRGREGFF
CDR3 DNA: TGTGCCAGCAGCTTTCGCGGGAGGGAGGGATTCTTC
clone size: few
D gene: TRBD2
J gene: TRBJ2-1
V gene: TRBV7-2

CDR3 protein: CASSLTGWDSPLHF
CDR3 DNA: TGTGCCAGCAGCTTGACAGGGTGGGATTCACCCCTCCACTTT
clone size: .
D gene: TRBD1
J gene: TRBJ1-6
V gene: TRBV7-8

CDR3 protein: CASSQGLHSQETQYF
CDR3 DNA: TGCGCCAGCAGCCAAGGGCTCCACAGTCAAGAGACCCAGTACTTC
clone size: .
D gene: .
J gene: TRBJ2-5
V gene: TRBV4-3

CDR3 protein: CASSSPGQGKETQYF
CDR3 DNA: TGTGCCAGCAGCTCCCCGGGACAGGGGAAAGAGACCCAGTACTTC
clone size: .
D gene: TRBD1
J gene: TRBJ2-5
V gene: TRBV5-6

CDR3 protein: CASSRHWASGNLGEQYF
CDR3 DNA: TGTGCCAGTTCCCGCCACTGGGCTAGCGGGAATCTCGGGGAGCAGTACTTC
clone size: few
D gene: TRBD2
J gene: TRBJ2-7
V gene: TRBV27

CDR3 protein: CASSLDREGSPLHF
CDR3 DNA: TGTGCCAGCAGCCTGGACAGGGAAGGTTCACCCCTCCACTTT
clone size: .
D gene: TRBD1
J gene: TRBJ1-6
V gene: TRBV6-6

CDR3 protein: CASSLGLAGLYEQYF
CDR3 DNA: TGTGCCAGCAGCTTGGGACTAGCGGGACTCTACGAGCAGTACTTC
clone size: .
D gene: TRBD2
J gene: TRBJ2-7
V gene: TRBV5-4

CDR3 protein: CASSPRGLEPLHF
CDR3 DNA: TGTGCCAGCAGCCCTCGGGGGTTGGAGCCCCTCCACTTT
clone size: few
D gene: .
J gene: TRBJ1-6
V gene: TRBV7-9

CDR3 protein: CASGWGGSTDTQYF
CDR3 DNA: TGTGCCAGCGGGTGGGGCGGCAGCACAGATACGCAGTATTTT
clone size: .
D gene: .
J gene: TRBJ2-3
V gene: TRBV11-2

CDR3 protein: CASSQRTDYEQYF
CDR3 DNA: TGCGCCAGCAGCCAGAGGACAGACTACGAGCAGTACTTC
clone size: few
D gene: .
J gene: TRBJ2-7
V gene: TRBV4-1

CDR3 protein: CASSLYQGGSYEQYF
CDR3 DNA: TGTGCCAGCAGTTTATATCAGGGAGGGTCCTACGAGCAGTACTTC
clone size: few
D gene: TRBD2
J gene: TRBJ2-7
V gene: TRBV28

CDR3 protein: CASSPPGGLYEQYF
CDR3 DNA: TGTGCCAGCAGCCCCCCAGGGGGGCTCTACGAGCAGTACTTC
clone size: .
D gene: .
J gene: TRBJ2-7
V gene: TRBV28

CDR3 protein: CASSLGQFYGYTF
CDR3 DNA: TGTGCCAGCAGCCTGGGACAGTTCTATGGCTACACCTTC
clone size: few
D gene: TRBD1
J gene: TRBJ1-2
V gene: TRBV14

CDR3 protein: CASSVVTSGSQLYF
CDR3 DNA: TGTGCCAGCAGCGTAGTGACTAGCGGGTCCCAACTGTATTTT
clone size: many
D gene: TRBD2
J gene: TRBJ2-3
V gene: TRBV9

CDR3 protein: CASSASGQGGSPLHF
CDR3 DNA: TGTGCCAGCAGCGCATCCGGACAGGGTGGTTCACCCCTCCACTTT
clone size: .
D gene: TRBD1
J gene: TRBJ1-6
V gene: TRBV9

CDR3 protein: CASSLTSPTDTQYF
CDR3 DNA: TGTGCCAGCAGCTTGACTAGCCCCACAGATACGCAGTATTTT
clone size: .
D gene: TRBD2
J gene: TRBJ2-3
V gene: TRBV7-9

CDR3 protein: CAWSGQWDTQYF
CDR3 DNA: TGTGCCTGGAGTGGACAGTGGGATACGCAGTATTTT
clone size: few
D gene: .
J gene: TRBJ2-3
V gene: TRBV30

CDR3 protein: CASSPGTSGTDTQYF
CDR3 DNA: TGTGCCAGCAGCCCAGGGACTAGCGGAACAGATACGCAGTATTTT
clone size: many
D gene: TRBD2
J gene: TRBJ2-3
V gene: TRBV4-2

CDR3 protein: CASTFRPGTGDSNQPQHF
CDR3 DNA: TGTGCCAGCACCTTTCGACCCGGGACAGGGGATAGCAATCAGCCCCAGCATTTT
clone size: few
D gene: TRBD1
J gene: TRBJ1-5
V gene: TRBV28

CDR3 protein: CASSFGTENTEAFF
CDR3 DNA: TGTGCCAGCAGTTTTGGGACAGAGAACACTGAAGCTTTCTTT
clone size: .
D gene: TRBD1
J gene: TRBJ1-1
V gene: TRBV28